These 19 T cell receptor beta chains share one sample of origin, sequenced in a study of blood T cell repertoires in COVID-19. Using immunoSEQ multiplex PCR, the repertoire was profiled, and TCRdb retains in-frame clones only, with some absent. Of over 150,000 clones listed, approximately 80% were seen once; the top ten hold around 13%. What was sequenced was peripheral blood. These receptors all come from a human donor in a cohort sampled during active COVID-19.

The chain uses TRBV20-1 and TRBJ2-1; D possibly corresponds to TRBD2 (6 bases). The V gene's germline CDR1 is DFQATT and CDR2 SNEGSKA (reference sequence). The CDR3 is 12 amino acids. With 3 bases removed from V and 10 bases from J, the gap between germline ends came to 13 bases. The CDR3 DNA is TGCAGTGCTAGTCCGGAGGGATCGGAGCAGTTCTTC. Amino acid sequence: CSASPEGSEQFF.

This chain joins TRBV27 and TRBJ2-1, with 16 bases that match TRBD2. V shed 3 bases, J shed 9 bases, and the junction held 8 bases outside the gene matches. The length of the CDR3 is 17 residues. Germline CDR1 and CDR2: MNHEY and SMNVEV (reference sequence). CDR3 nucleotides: TGTGCCAGCAGTTTGGGACTAGCGGGAGGGCCAGGGTTTGAGCAGTTCTTC. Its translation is CASSLGLAGGPGFEQFF.

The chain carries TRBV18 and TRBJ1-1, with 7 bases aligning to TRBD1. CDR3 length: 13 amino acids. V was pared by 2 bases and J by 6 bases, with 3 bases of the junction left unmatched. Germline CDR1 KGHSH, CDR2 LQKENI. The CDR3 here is CASSPVQGAEAFF. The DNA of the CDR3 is TGTGCCAGCTCACCAGTCCAGGGGGCTGAAGCTTTCTTT.

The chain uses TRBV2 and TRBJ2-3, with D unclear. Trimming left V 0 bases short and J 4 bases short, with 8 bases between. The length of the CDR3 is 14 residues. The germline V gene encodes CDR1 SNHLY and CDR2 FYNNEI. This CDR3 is CASSEAPLADTQYF. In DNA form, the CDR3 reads TGTGCCAGCAGTGAAGCCCCCCTAGCAGATACGCAGTATTTT.

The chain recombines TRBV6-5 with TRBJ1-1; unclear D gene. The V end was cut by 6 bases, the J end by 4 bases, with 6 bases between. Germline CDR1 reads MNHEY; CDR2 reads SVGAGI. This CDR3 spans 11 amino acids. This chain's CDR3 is CASSRITEAFF. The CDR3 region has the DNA TGTGCCAGCAGCAGGATCACTGAAGCTTTCTTT.

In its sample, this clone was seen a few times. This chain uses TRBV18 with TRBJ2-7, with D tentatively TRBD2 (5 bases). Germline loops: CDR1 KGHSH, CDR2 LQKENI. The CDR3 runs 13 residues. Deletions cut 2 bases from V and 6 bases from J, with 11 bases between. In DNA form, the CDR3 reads TGTGCCAGCTCACCATCCCCGGGGTCCGAGCAGTACTTC. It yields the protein CASSPSPGSEQYF.

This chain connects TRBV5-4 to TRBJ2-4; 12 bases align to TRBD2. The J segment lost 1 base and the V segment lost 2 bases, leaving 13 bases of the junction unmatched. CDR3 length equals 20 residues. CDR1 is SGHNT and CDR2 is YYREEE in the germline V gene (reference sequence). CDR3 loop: CASSFWDLAGGPGAKNIQYF. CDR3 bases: TGTGCCAGCAGCTTTTGGGATCTAGCGGGAGGGCCCGGGGCCAAAAACATTCAGTACTTC. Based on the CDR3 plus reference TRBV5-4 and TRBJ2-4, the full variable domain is ETGVTQSPTHLIKTRGQQVTLRCSSQSGHNTVSWYQQALGQGPQFIFQYYREEENGRGNFPPRFSGLQFPNYSSELNVNALELDDSALYLCASSFWDLAGGPGAKNIQYFGAGTRLSVL.

As DNA, the CDR3 is TGTGCCAGCAGCTTTAAGGGAGCCCCCTACAATGAGCAGTTCTTC. It specifies CASSFKGAPYNEQFF. This sequence joins TRBV11-2 and TRBJ2-1, with D possibly being TRBD2 (5 bases). Trimming stripped 3 bases from V and 2 bases from J, with 11 bases between. Germline loops: CDR1 SGHAT, CDR2 FQNNGV. There are 15 residues in the CDR3.

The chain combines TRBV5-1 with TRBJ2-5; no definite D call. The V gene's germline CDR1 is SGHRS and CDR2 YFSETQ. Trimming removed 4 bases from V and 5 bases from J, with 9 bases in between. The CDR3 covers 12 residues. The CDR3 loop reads CASSESAETQYF. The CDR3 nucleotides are TGCGCCAGCAGCGAGTCTGCGGAGACCCAGTACTTC.

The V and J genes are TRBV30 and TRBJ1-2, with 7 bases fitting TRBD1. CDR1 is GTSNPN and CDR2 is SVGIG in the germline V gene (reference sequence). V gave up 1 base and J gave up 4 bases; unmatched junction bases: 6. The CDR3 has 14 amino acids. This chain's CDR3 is CAWSEKGATYGYTF. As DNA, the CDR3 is TGTGCCTGGAGTGAAAAGGGGGCTACCTATGGCTACACCTTC.

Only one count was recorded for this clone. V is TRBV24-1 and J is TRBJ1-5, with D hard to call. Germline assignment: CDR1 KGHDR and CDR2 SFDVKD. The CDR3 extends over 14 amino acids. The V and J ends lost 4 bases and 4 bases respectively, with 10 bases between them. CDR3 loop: CATSESRENQPQHF. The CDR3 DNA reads TGTGCCACCAGTGAATCCCGGGAGAATCAGCCCCAGCATTTT.

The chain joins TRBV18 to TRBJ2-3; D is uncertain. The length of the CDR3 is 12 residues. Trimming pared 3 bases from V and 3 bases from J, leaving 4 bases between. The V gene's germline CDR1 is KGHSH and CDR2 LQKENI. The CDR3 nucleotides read TGTGCCAGCTCACCGACTACAGATACGCAGTATTTT. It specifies CASSPTTDTQYF.

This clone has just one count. CDR3 sequence: CASRLKGFGNTIYF. CDR3 coding DNA: TGTGCCAGCAGACTAAAGGGGTTTGGAAACACCATATATTTT. The V and J genes are TRBV27 and TRBJ1-3; a possible D gene is TRBD1 (5 bases). Germline V gene sequence: CDR1 MNHEY, CDR2 SMNVEV (reference sequence). V dropped 6 bases and J dropped 3 bases, with 12 bases sitting between them. The CDR3 extends over 14 amino acids.

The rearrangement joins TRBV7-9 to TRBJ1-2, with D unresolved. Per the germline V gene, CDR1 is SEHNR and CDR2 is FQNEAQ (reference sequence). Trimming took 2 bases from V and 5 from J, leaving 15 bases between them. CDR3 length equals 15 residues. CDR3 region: CASSLSWQSRYGYTF. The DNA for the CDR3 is TGTGCCAGCAGCTTAAGTTGGCAGAGCAGGTATGGCTACACCTTC.

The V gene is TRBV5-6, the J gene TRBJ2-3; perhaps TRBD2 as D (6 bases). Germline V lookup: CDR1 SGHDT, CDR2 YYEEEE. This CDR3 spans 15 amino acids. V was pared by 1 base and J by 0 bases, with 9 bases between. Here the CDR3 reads CASSLRGTSTDTQYF. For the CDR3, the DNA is TGTGCCAGCAGCTTGCGCGGGACTAGCACAGATACGCAGTATTTT.

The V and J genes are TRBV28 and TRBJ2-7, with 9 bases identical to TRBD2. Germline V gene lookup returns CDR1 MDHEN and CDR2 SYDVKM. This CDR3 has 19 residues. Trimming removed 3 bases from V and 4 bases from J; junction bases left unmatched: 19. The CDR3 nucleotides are TGTGCCAGCAGTTTTTCGCGTATCGGGCCTAGCGGGGCCTTTTACGAGCAGTACTTC. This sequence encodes CASSFSRIGPSGAFYEQYF.

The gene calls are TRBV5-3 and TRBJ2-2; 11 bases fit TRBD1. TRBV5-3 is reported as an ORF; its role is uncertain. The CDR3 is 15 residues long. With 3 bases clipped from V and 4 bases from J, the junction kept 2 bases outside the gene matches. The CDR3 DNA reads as TGTGCCAGAAGCTGGGACAGGGGGTGCACCGGGGAGCTGTTTTTT. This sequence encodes CARSWDRGCTGELFF.

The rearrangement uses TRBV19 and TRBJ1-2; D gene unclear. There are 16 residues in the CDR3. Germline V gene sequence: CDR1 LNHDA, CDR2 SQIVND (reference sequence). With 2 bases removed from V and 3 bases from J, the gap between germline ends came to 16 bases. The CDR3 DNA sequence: TGTGCCAGTAGTATACTGGCAGGCCTCAGTTACTATGGCTACACCTTC. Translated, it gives CASSILAGLSYYGYTF.

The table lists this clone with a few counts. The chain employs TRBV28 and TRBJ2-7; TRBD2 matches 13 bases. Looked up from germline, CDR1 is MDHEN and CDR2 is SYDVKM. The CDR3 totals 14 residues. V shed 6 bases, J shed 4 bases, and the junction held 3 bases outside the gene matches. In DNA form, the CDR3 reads TGTGCCAGCAGGGGACTAGCGGGGAGTTACGAGCAGTACTTC. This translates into CASRGLAGSYEQYF.